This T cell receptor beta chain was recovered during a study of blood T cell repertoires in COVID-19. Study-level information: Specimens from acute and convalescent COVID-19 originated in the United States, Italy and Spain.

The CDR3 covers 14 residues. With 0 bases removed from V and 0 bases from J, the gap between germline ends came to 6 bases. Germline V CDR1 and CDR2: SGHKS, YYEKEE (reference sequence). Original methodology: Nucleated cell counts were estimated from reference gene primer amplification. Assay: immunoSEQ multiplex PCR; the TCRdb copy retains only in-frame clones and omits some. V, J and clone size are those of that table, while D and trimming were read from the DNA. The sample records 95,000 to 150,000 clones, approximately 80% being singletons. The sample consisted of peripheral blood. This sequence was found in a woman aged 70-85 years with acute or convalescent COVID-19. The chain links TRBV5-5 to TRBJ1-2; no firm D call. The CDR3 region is CASSLGAANYGYTF. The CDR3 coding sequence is TGTGCCAGCAGCTTGGGTGCAGCTAACTATGGCTACACCTTC.